This T cell receptor (beta chain) is drawn from a study of blood T cell repertoires in COVID-19. Turning to the study itself: The United States, Italy and Spain were the sources of the acute and convalescent COVID-19 samples. PBMCs, B-cell-depleted T cells, or T cells were the source of the cDNA or gDNA that made up the material.

In the source study's methods: Reference gene primer amplification yielded estimated nucleated cell counts. The protocol was immunoSEQ multiplex PCR, while the TCRdb copy is restricted to in-frame clones and leaves out a portion. D and trimming were read from the DNA, whereas the V and J calls and clone size are those reported in that table. The sample has 90,000 to 150,000 clones; approximately 85% are singletons. V shed 3 bases, J shed 2 bases, and the junction held 2 bases outside the gene matches. In germline, CDR1 is SQVTM, CDR2 ANQGSEA. There are 13 residues in the CDR3. The V call is TRBV29-1, the J call TRBJ1-2; 8 nucleotides line up with TRBD1. The sequenced sample was peripheral blood. This TCR was sampled from a human donor in a cohort sampled during active COVID-19. CDR3: CSVEDRENYGYTF. The DNA of the CDR3 is TGCAGCGTTGAGGACAGGGAGAACTATGGCTACACCTTC.